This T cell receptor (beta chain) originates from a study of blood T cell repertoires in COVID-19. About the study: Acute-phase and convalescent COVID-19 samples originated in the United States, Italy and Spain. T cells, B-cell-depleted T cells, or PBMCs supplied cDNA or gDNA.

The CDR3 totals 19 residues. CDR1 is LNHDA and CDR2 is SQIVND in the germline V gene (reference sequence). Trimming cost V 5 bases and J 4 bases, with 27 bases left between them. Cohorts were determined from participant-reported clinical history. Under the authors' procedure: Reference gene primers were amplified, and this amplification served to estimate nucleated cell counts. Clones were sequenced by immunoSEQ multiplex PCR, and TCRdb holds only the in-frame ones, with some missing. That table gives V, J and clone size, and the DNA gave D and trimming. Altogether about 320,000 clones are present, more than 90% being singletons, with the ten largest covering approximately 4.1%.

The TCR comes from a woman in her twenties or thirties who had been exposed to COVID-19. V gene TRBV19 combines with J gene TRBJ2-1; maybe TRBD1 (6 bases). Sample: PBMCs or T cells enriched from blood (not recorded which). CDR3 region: CASSWGMRKGAGTYNEQFF. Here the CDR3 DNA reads TGTGCCAGTAGTTGGGGGATGAGAAAAGGGGCAGGGACATACAATGAGCAGTTCTTC.